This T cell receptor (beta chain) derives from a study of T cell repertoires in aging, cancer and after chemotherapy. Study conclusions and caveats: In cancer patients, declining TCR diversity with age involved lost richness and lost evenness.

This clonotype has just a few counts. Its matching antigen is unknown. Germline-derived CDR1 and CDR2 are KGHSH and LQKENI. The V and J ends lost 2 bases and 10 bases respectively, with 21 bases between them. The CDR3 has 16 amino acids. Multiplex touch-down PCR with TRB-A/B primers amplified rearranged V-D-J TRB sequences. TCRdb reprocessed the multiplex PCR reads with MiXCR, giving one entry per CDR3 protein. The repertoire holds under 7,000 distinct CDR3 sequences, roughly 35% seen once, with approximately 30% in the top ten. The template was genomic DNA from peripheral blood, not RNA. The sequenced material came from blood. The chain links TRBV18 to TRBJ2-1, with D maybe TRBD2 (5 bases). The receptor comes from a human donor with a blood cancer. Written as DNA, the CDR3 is TGTGCCAGCTCACCATCACTAGTAAGCCAGCCAGGCGAGCAGTTCTTC. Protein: CASSPSLVSQPGEQFF.